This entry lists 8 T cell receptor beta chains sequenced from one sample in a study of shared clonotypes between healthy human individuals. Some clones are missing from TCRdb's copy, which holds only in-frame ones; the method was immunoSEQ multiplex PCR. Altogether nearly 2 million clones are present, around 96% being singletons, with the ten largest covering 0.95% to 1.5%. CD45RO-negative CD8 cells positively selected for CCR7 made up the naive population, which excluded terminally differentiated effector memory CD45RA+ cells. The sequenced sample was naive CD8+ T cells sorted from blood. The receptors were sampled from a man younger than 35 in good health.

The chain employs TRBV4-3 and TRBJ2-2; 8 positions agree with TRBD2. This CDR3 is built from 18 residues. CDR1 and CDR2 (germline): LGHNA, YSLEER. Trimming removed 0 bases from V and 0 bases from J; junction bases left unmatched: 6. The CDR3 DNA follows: TGCGCCAGCAGCCAAGAAATCCTAGCGGGCACGAACACCGGGGAGCTGTTTTTT. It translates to CASSQEILAGTNTGELFF.

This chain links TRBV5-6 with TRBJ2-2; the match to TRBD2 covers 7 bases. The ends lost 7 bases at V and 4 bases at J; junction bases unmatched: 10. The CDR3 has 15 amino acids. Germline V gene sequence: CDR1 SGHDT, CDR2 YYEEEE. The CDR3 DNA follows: TGTGCCAGCGTCATAAGCGGGATCGGCACCGGGGAGCTGTTTTTT. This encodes CASVISGIGTGELFF.

In DNA form, the CDR3 reads TGTGCCAGCAGTCCTCGGGCAGACAATCAGCCCCAGCATTTT. This gives the protein CASSPRADNQPQHF. The chain uses TRBV28 and TRBJ1-5; D is uncertain. The V end lost 5 bases, the J end lost 3 bases, and 11 bases lay between the germline ends. This CDR3 is built from 14 residues. CDR1 and CDR2 from the germline V gene are MDHEN and SYDVKM.

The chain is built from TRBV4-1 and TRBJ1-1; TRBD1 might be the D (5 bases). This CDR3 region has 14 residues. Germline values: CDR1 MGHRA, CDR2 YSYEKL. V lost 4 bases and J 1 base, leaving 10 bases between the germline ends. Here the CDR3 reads CASSLPRGNTEAFF. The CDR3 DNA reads TGCGCCAGCAGCCTACCGAGGGGGAACACTGAAGCTTTCTTT.

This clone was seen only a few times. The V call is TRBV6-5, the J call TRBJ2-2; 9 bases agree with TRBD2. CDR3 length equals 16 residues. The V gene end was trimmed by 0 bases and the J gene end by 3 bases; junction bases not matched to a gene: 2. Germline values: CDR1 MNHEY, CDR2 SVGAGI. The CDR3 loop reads CASSYSGGRDTGELFF. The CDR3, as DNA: TGTGCCAGCAGTTACTCGGGCGGGAGGGACACCGGGGAGCTGTTTTTT.

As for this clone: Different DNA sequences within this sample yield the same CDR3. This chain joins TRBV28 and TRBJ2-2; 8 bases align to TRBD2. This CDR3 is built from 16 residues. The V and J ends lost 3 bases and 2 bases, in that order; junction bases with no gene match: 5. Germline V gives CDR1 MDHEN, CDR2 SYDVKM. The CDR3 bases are TGTGCCAGCAGTTTCCCGAGCGGGGGAAACACCGGGGAGCTGTTTTTT. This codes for CASSFPSGGNTGELFF. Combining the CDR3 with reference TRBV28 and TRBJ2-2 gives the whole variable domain DVKVTQSSRYLVKRTGEKVFLECVQDMDHENMFWYRQDPGLGLRLIYFSYDVKMKEKGDIPEGYSVSREKKERFSLILESASTNQTSMYLCASSFPSGGNTGELFFGEGSRLTVL.

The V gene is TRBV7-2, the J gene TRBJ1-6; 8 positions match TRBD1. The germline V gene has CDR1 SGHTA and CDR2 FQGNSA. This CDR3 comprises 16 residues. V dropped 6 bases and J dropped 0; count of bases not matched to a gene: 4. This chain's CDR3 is CASRYRGSSYNSPLHF. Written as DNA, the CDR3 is TGTGCCAGCAGGTACAGGGGGAGCTCCTATAATTCACCCCTCCACTTT.

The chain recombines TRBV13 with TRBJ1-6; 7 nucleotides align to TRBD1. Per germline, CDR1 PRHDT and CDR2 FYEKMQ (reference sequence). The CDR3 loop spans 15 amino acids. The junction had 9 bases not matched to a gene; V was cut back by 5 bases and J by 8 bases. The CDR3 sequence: CASSQQGEGDSPLHF. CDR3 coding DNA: TGTGCCAGCAGCCAGCAGGGGGAAGGGGATTCACCCCTCCACTTT.